This is a list of T cell receptor beta chains from one sample in a study of naive and memory T cell subsets. TCRdb fed the UMI-ligation and nested PCR reads into MiXCR, producing one record per CDR3 protein. The sample has 120,000 to 150,000 distinct CDR3 sequences, about 17% seen once. Sample: naive CD4+ T cells from blood. These receptors came from a human donor in good health. Each CDR3 is given with its conserved first and last residue. The size entry is marked missing in some rows and otherwise reads once, few, many or a size class.

CDR3: CASNDPSGGLNNEQFF; V: TRBV12-3/TRBV12-4; J: TRBJ2-1; size: -
CDR3: CASSPQDSNQPQHF; V: TRBV18; J: TRBJ1-5; size: -
CDR3: CASSPTGGGSSYEQYF; V: TRBV4-1; J: TRBJ2-7; size: -
CDR3: CASSPPGLAGALEQYF; V: TRBV5-1; J: TRBJ2-7; size: few
CDR3: CSGLDRSFSYEQYF; V: TRBV20-1; J: TRBJ2-7; size: few
CDR3: CASSYGTSGSPYNEQFF; V: TRBV6-5; J: TRBJ2-1; size: few
CDR3: CASSLGRLETQYF; V: TRBV3-1; J: TRBJ2-5; size: -
CDR3: CAWKASSRPAYNEQFF; V: TRBV30; J: TRBJ2-1; size: -
CDR3: CASSLTPGAAADEQFF; V: TRBV4-2; J: TRBJ2-1; size: once
CDR3: CASSPASGRGYEQYF; V: TRBV12-3/TRBV12-4; J: TRBJ2-7; size: few
CDR3: CATSDGVMDEQFF; V: TRBV24-1; J: TRBJ2-1; size: many
CDR3: CASSYRRATDTQYF; V: TRBV12-3/TRBV12-4; J: TRBJ2-3; size: -
CDR3: CASSFRLAGGHNEQFF; V: TRBV5-4; J: TRBJ2-1; size: -
CDR3: CASSPPGLAGGVGETQYF; V: TRBV18; J: TRBJ2-5; size: many
CDR3: CATSEARSYNEQFF; V: TRBV24-1; J: TRBJ2-1; size: -
CDR3: CASSRTTSGSSYEQYF; V: TRBV6-5; J: TRBJ2-7; size: few
CDR3: CASRGLAESSYEQYF; V: TRBV6-5; J: TRBJ2-7; size: few
CDR3: CASSLVGVPSYEQYF; V: TRBV7-8; J: TRBJ2-7; size: -
CDR3: CASRSTSGINTGELFF; V: TRBV7-2; J: TRBJ2-2; size: few
CDR3: CATSSKREARDTQYF; V: TRBV24-1; J: TRBJ2-3; size: -
CDR3: CASSSRSSSLAGAYEQYF; V: TRBV27; J: TRBJ2-7; size: few